This T cell receptor (beta chain) emerged from a study of cytomegalovirus exposure and HLA in healthy donors. Study-wide findings and caveats: Among TCR sequences, most were rare, though some public TCRs appeared in many donors. As a later analysis showed, a missense DCLRE1C variant was linked to trimming of TCR beta V- and J-genes.

It was with 60 Vbeta and 13 Jbeta primers that the PCR ran. Clones were sequenced by immunoSEQ multiplex PCR, and TCRdb holds only the in-frame ones, with some missing. The table records about 190,000 clones, approximately 79% of them present only once. Concerning this clone itself: Antigen specificity is unknown.

Germline V gene sequence: CDR1 SGHRS, CDR2 YFSETQ. This CDR3 comprises 14 residues. Trimming cost V 0 bases and J 3 bases, with 9 bases left between them. Sequencing was carried out using PBMCs. The TCR comes from a woman between 18 and 29 years old in good health and CMV-seronegative. V and J are TRBV5-1 and TRBJ2-5; possible D gene TRBD1, 5 bases. CDR3 region: CASSLGLGEETQYF. In nucleotides, the CDR3 is TGCGCCAGCAGCTTGGGGTTAGGGGAAGAGACCCAGTACTTC.